The 19 T cell receptor beta chains reported below all come from one sample, sequenced in a study of blood T cell repertoires in COVID-19. Assay: immunoSEQ multiplex PCR; the TCRdb copy retains only in-frame clones and omits some. The table shows about 140,000 clones, with roughly 84% occurring only once. The sequenced sample was peripheral blood. The receptors shown here come from a man younger than 45 with COVID-19, enrolled during active disease.

Only one count was recorded for this clone. The gene calls are TRBV24-1 and TRBJ2-7, with TRBD1 matching over 7 bases. In germline, CDR1 is KGHDR, CDR2 SFDVKD. This CDR3 contains 16 residues. Losses at the gene ends were 5 bases for V and 2 bases for J; bases not matched to a gene: 11. The CDR3 protein is CATSAARDSETYEQYF. The CDR3 DNA reads TGTGCCACCAGTGCCGCCCGGGACAGCGAGACCTACGAGCAGTACTTC.

The V and J genes are TRBV30 and TRBJ1-2, with 8 bases matching TRBD1. Germline lookup yields CDR1 GTSNPN and CDR2 SVGIG (reference sequence). This CDR3 region has 13 residues. With 2 bases clipped from V and 2 bases from J, the junction kept 1 base outside the gene matches. The CDR3 DNA is TGTGCCTGGAGTCGACAGGGGAACTATGGCTACACCTTC. It translates to CAWSRQGNYGYTF.

This chain connects TRBV5-5 to TRBJ2-2; D is perhaps TRBD1 (6 bases). Trimming took off 2 bases at V and 6 bases at J, with 17 bases between the two ends. Germline lookup yields CDR1 SGHKS and CDR2 YYEKEE (reference sequence). CDR3 length: 16 amino acids. The CDR3 bases are TGTGCCAGCAGCTTATTTGGGACACCTTCCCCCGGGGAGCTGTTTTTT. Encoded protein: CASSLFGTPSPGELFF.

The gene calls are TRBV9 and TRBJ1-5; TRBD1 matches 7 bases. CDR3 length: 13 residues. Germline V gene data show CDR1 as SGDLS and CDR2 as YYNGEE. The V gene end was trimmed by 7 bases and the J gene end by 6 bases; junction bases not matched to a gene: 7. The CDR3 protein is CASGSTGVQPQHF. In DNA form, the CDR3 reads TGTGCCAGCGGGAGCACAGGGGTTCAGCCCCAGCATTTT.

The chain couples TRBV15 to TRBJ1-4; a possible D gene is TRBD1 (5 bases). Trimming left V 1 base short and J 1 base short, with 13 bases between. The germline V gene encodes CDR1 LNHNV and CDR2 YYDKDF (reference sequence). The CDR3 spans 17 residues. This chain's CDR3 is CATSRGGGPGTNEKLFF. The DNA for the CDR3 is TGTGCCACCAGCAGAGGGGGGGGACCGGGAACTAATGAAAAACTGTTTTTT.

The chain joins TRBV5-8 to TRBJ2-7, with TRBD2 matching over 7 bases. Per germline, CDR1 SGHTS and CDR2 YDEGEE. The V gene end was trimmed by 3 bases and the J gene end by 2 bases; junction bases not matched to a gene: 5. The CDR3 consists of 14 residues. DNA for the CDR3: TGTGCCAGCAGCTGGGGGAGGGTTCCCTACGAGCAGTACTTC. It specifies CASSWGRVPYEQYF.

The rearrangement joins TRBV6-6 to TRBJ2-5, with 11 bases aligning to TRBD2. The CDR3 contains 15 residues. Germline V CDR1 and CDR2: MNHNY, SVGAGI (reference sequence). The V and J ends lost 6 bases and 2 bases, in that order; junction bases with no gene match: 5. The CDR3: CASSPGTSGQETQYF. Written as DNA, the CDR3 is TGTGCCAGCAGCCCCGGGACTAGCGGACAAGAGACCCAGTACTTC.

This chain links TRBV29-1 with TRBJ2-7, with 8 bases matching TRBD2. V lost 3 bases, J lost 7 bases, and 8 bases stayed unmatched. From germline, CDR1 is SQVTM and CDR2 ANQGSEA. The CDR3 runs to 13 residues. The CDR3 DNA is TGCAGCGTTGACGCGGGAGGCCCCGATGAGCAGTACTTC. It specifies CSVDAGGPDEQYF.

The chain joins TRBV2 to TRBJ2-6; TRBD1 matches 7 bases. V lost 6 bases and J lost 0; bases outside the gene matches: 5. Germline CDR1 reads SNHLY; CDR2 reads FYNNEI. This CDR3 contains 16 residues. CDR3 loop: CASSRDSYSGANVLTF. CDR3 DNA: TGTGCCAGCAGCCGGGACAGTTACTCTGGGGCCAACGTCCTGACTTTC. Based on the CDR3 plus reference TRBV2 and TRBJ2-6, the full variable domain is EPEVTQTPSHQVTQMGQEVILRCVPISNHLYFYWYRQILGQKVEFLVSFYNNEISEKSEIFDDQFSVERPDGSNFTLKIRSTKLEDSAMYFCASSRDSYSGANVLTFGAGSRLTVL.

This clone was counted a single time. The genes are TRBV2 and TRBJ1-5, with TRBD1 matching over 7 bases. V shed 7 bases and J 1 base; nucleotides not matched to a gene: 13. Germline CDR1 SNHLY, CDR2 FYNNEI. This CDR3 is built from 17 residues. DNA of the CDR3: TGTGCCAGCACCCCGGACAGGAGGGTTCGGAGCAATCAGCCCCAGCATTTT. Its translation is CASTPDRRVRSNQPQHF.

This clone is a singleton in its sample. This sequence joins TRBV4-3 and TRBJ2-1; tentative D call: TRBD1 (5 bases). V shed 0 bases and J shed 2 bases, with 14 bases lying between them. The germline gives CDR1 LGHNA, CDR2 YSLEER. The length of the CDR3 is 17 residues. The CDR3 bases are TGCGCCAGCAGCCAAGAACCAACAGGAGCCACCTACAATGAGCAGTTCTTC. Protein product: CASSQEPTGATYNEQFF.

The chain joins TRBV6-2 or TRBV6-3 to TRBJ1-5; D unclear. The CDR3 runs 15 residues. The ends were cut back, 6 bases at V and 9 bases at J, with 21 bases in the middle. Germline values: CDR1 MNHEY, CDR2 SVGEGT. The CDR3 DNA follows: TGTGCCAGCAGCCAGAACCGGGAGGCCTGGACGCCCCAGCATTTT. This sequence encodes CASSQNREAWTPQHF.

CDR3 sequence reads: CASWGQSNTEAFF. Here the CDR3 DNA reads TGTGCCAGCTGGGGACAGTCGAACACTGAAGCTTTCTTT. J is TRBJ1-1 and V is TRBV28; TRBD1 agrees at 7 bases. Germline assignment: CDR1 MDHEN and CDR2 SYDVKM. Trimming cost V 8 bases and J 1 base; bases outside gene matches: 4. CDR3 length equals 13 residues.

The chain is built from TRBV11-3 and TRBJ2-3; the D is unclear. The ends were cut back, 2 bases at V and 6 bases at J, with 9 bases in the middle. The germline CDR1 and CDR2 sequences are SGHNT and YENEEA. The CDR3 loop spans 13 amino acids. This CDR3 reads CASSLNLLDTQYF. CDR3 bases: TGTGCCAGCAGCTTAAATCTCTTGGATACGCAGTATTTT.

This chain joins TRBV30 and TRBJ2-2, with D maybe TRBD1 (5 bases). Germline V CDR1 and CDR2: GTSNPN, SVGIG (reference sequence). V lost 2 bases and J lost 8, with 15 bases in between. The CDR3 consists of 14 residues. The CDR3 reads CAWSIGATAGELFF. Here the CDR3 DNA reads TGTGCCTGGAGTATTGGGGCTACCGCTGGGGAGCTGTTTTTT.

The chain has TRBV2 and TRBJ2-7; TRBD2 is a possible D gene (7 bases). Trimming took 6 bases from V and 5 from J, leaving 17 bases between them. The CDR3 runs 14 residues. In germline, CDR1 is SNHLY, CDR2 FYNNEI. The CDR3 coding sequence is TGTGCCAGCAGCCTTGGGGGGGCGCAAGACGAGCAGTACTTC. It encodes CASSLGGAQDEQYF.

There are a few counts of this clone. The rearrangement joins TRBV6-2 or TRBV6-3 to TRBJ1-5; no definite D call. The CDR3 is 15 residues long. Between the trimmed V and J ends, which lost 5 bases and 5 bases, there was a span of 16 bases. Germline-derived CDR1 and CDR2 are MNHEY and SVGEGT. The DNA for the CDR3 is TGTGCCAGCAGTCCACCACAGACGCTTGATCAGCCCCAGCATTTT. This sequence encodes CASSPPQTLDQPQHF.

This clone was counted only a few times. The V and J genes are TRBV5-1 and TRBJ2-7; 7 bases are a match to TRBD1. CDR3 length: 15 residues. From germline, CDR1 is SGHRS and CDR2 YFSETQ. Unmatched junction bases numbered 3, after V lost 0 bases and J lost 0 bases. The CDR3 sequence is CASSLAGTVSYEQYF. The CDR3 nucleotides are TGCGCCAGCAGCTTGGCTGGGACAGTCTCCTACGAGCAGTACTTC.

The chain has TRBV4-3 and TRBJ2-1, with TRBD2 matching over 10 bases. Germline CDR1 is LGHNA and CDR2 is YSLEER. This CDR3 region has 17 residues. V lost 0 bases to trimming and J lost 5 bases; unmatched junction nucleotides: 7. This chain's CDR3 is CASSQDTSGRGNNEQFF. CDR3 coding DNA: TGCGCCAGCAGCCAAGATACGAGCGGGAGGGGAAACAATGAGCAGTTCTTC.